This T cell receptor (beta chain) was recorded in a study of T-cell memory formation after mild COVID-19. As for the study in general: For the most part, TCR clusters were specific to one donor.

A 5'RACE reaction primed in the constant segment made cDNA libraries of TCR alpha and TCR beta, and these carried sample barcodes and UMIs. TCRdb reprocessed the 5' RACE reads with MiXCR, giving one entry per CDR3 protein. The sample shows 410,000 or so distinct CDR3 sequences, 20% to 25% of them seen only once. This clonotype has only a few counts. As yet, its antigen is unknown. Overall study findings and caveats: From day 15 to 85, contracting clones were balanced between CD4 and CD8, whereas later expanders leaned toward CD4+. Mainly CM and EM harbored the contracting CD4+ clones; mainly EMRA harbored the CD8+ ones.

V shed 2 bases and J shed 9 bases, with 5 bases lying between them. The CDR3 is made up of 11 amino acids. Germline CDR1 reads KGHSH; CDR2 reads LQKENI. The TCR sequence derives from an adult woman who had mild COVID-19 (a few samples of this study predate the infection). Cell type and time point are not known. The chain carries TRBV18 and TRBJ2-4; either TRBD1 or TRBD2 may fit D (5 bases each). The sample comprised PBMCs or a T cell subset sorted from them (not recorded which). As DNA, the CDR3 is TGTGCCAGCTCACCAGGGGGCATTCAGTACTTC. This gives the protein CASSPGGIQYF.